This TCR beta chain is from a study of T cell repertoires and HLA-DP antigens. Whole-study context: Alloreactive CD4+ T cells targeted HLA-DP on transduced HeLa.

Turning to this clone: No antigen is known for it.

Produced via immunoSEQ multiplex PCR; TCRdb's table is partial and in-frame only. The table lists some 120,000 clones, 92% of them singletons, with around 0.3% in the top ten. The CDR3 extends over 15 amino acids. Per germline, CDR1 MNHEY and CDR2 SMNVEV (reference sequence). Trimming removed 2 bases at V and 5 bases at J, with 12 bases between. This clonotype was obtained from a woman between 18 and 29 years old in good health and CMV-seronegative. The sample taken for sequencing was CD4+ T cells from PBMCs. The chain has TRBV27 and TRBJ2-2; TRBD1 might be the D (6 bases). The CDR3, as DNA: TGTGCCAGCAGTTTAGGGGGCCCTGGGACCGGGGAGCTGTTTTTT. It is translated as CASSLGGPGTGELFF.